This T cell receptor (beta chain) was identified in a study of CD8 T cells in Susac syndrome. A single count supports this clonotype. Roughly 0.45 to 1 ug RNA was reverse transcribed with random hexamers. TCRdb passed the immunoSEQ multiplex PCR reads through MiXCR, listing each CDR3 protein once. Of about 190,000 distinct CDR3 sequences listed, 85% to 95% are singletons. This CDR3 region has 16 residues. V was pared by 5 bases and J by 3 bases, with 8 bases of the junction left unmatched. Per germline, CDR1 LNHDA and CDR2 SQIVND (reference sequence). The authors negatively isolated CD8+ and CD4+ T cells and FACS-enriched TEMRA cells.

The rearrangement uses TRBV19 and TRBJ1-2, with TRBD1 matching over 11 bases. The TCR was taken from a human donor in good health. The sequencing sample was made of CD4+ T cells from PBMCs. In DNA form, the CDR3 reads TGTGCCAGTAGTGTGACGGGACAGGGGGGACACTATGGCTACACCTTC. Its translation: CASSVTGQGGHYGYTF.